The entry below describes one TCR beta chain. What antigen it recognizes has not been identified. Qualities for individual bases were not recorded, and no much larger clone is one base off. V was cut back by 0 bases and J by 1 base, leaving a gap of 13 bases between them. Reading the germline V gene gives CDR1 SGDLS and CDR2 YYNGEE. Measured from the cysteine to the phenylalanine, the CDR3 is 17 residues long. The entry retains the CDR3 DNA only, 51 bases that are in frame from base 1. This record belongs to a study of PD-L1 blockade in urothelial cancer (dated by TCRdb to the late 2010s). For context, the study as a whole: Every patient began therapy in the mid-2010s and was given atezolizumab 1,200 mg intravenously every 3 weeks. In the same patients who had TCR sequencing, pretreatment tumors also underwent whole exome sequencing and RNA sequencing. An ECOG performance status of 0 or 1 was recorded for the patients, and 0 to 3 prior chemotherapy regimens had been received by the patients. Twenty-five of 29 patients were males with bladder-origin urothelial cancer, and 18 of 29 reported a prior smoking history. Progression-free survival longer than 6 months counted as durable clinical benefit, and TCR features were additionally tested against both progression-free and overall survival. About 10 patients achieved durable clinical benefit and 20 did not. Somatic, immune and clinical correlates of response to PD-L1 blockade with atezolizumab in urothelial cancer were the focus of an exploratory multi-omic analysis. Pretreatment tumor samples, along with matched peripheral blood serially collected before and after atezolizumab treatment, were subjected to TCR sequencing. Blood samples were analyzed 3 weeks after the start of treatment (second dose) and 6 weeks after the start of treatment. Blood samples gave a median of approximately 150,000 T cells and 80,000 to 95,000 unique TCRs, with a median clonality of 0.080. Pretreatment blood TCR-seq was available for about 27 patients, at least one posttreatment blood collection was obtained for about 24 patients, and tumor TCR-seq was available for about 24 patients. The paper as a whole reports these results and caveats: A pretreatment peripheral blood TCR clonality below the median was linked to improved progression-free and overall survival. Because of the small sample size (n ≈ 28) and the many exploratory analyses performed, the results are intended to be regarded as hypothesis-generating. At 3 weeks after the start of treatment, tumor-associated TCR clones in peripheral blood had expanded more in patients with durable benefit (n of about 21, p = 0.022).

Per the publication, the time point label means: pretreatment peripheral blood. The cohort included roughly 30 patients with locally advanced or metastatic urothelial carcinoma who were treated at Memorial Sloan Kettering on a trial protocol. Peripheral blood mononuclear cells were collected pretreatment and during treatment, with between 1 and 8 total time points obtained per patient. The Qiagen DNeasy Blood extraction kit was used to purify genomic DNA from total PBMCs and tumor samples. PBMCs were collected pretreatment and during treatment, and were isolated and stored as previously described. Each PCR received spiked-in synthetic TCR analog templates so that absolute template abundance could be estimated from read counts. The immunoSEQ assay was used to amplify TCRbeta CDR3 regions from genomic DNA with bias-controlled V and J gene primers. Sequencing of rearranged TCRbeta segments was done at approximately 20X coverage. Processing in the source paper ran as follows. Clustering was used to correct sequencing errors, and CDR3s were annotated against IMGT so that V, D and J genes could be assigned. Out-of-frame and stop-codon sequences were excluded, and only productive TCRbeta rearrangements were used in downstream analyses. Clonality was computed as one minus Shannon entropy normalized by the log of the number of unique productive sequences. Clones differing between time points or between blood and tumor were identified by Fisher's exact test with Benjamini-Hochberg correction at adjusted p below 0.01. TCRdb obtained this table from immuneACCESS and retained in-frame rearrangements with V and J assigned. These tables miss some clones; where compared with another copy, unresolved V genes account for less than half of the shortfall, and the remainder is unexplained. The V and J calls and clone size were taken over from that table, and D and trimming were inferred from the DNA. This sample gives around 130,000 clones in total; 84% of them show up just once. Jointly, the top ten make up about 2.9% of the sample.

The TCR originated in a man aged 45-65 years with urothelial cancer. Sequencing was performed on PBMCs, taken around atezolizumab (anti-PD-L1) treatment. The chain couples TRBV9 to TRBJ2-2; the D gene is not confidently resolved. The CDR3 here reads CASSVVFQAVNTGELFF. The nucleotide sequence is TGTGCCAGCAGCGTAGTATTCCAGGCTGTGAACACCGGGGAGCTGTTTTTT.